This T cell receptor (beta chain) came from a study of T cell responses to AZD1222 COVID-19 vaccine. General study findings and limits: Donors in the cohort were predominantly white British and more often female, and clonal diversity was possibly underestimated. Of the AZD1222 recipients, only 5 or 6 were seropositive at baseline. Repertoire sampling occurred only after the peak T cell response.

A word on this clone: The target antigen is unknown.

V was cut by 1 base and J by 11 bases, with 15 bases left in between. Germline lookup yields CDR1 MNHEY and CDR2 SVGEGT. The CDR3 runs to 15 residues. Profiled with immunoSEQ multiplex PCR; TCRdb holds only in-frame clones, not every one. The table records more than 95,000 clones, approximately 85% of them present only once. The sequence was collected from an adult in good health. The material sequenced was peripheral blood, taken on day 0 of MenACWY control vaccination. The chain carries TRBV6-2 or TRBV6-3 and TRBJ1-6; possibly TRBD1 for D (5 bases). This CDR3 reads CASSYYRDLRPPLHF. In DNA, the CDR3 is TGTGCCAGCAGTTACTACCGGGACTTACGTCCACCCCTCCACTTT.